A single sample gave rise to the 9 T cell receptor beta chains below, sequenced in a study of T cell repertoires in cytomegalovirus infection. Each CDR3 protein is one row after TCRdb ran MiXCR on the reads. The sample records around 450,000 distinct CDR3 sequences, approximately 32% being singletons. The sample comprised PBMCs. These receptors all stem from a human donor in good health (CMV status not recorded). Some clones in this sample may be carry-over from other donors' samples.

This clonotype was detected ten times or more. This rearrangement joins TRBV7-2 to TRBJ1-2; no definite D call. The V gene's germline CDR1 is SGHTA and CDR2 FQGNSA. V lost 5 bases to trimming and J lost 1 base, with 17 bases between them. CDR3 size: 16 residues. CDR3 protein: CASSPRSRTDNYGYTF. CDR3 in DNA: TGTGCCAGCAGCCCCCGGTCTCGGACGGATAACTATGGCTACACCTTC. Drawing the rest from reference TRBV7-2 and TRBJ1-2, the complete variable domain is GAGVSQSPSNKVTEKGKDVELRCDPISGHTALYWYRQSLGQGLEFLIYFQGNSAPDKSGLPSDRFSAERTGGSVSTLTIQRTQQEDSAVYLCASSPRSRTDNYGYTFGSGTRLTVV.

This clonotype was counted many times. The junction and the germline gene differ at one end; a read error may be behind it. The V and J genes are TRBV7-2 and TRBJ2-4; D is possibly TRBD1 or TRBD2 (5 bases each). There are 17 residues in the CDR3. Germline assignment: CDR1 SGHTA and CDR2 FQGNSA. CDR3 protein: CASSIAAQGAAKNIQYF. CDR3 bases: TGTGCCAGCAGCATAGCAGCCCAGGGAGCGGCCAAAAACATTCAGTACTTC.

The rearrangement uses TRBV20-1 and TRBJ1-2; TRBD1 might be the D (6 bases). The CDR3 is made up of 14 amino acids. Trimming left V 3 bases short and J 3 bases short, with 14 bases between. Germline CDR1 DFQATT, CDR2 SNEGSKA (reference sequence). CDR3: CSASGVEGDYGYTF. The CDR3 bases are TGCAGTGCTAGCGGGGTGGAGGGGGACTATGGCTACACCTTC.

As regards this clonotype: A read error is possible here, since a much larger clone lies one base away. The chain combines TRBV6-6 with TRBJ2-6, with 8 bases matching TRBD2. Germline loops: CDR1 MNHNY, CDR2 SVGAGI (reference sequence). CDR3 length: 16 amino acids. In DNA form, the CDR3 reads TGTGCCAGCACCATAAGCGGGGGTGGTGGGGCCAACGTCCTGAATTTC. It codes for CASTISGGGGANVLNF.

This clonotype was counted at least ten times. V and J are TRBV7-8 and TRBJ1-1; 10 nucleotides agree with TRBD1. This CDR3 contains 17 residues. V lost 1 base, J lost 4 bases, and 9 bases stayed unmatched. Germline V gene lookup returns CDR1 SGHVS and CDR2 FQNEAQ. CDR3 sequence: CASSLETSGTGVTEAFF. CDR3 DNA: TGTGCCAGCAGCTTAGAAACCTCCGGGACAGGGGTCACTGAAGCTTTCTTT.

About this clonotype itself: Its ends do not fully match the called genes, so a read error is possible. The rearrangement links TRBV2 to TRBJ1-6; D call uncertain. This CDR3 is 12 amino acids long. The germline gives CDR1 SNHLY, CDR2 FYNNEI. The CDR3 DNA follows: TGTGCCAGCAGTGAACGGTCCTCACCCCTCCGCTTT. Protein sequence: CASSERSSPLRF.

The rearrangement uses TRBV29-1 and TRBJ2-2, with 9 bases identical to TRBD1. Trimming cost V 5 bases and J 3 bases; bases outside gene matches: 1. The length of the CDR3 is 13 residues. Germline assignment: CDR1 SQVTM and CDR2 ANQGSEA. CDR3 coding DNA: TGCAGCGTTCGACAGGGGGACACCGGGGAGCTGTTTTTT. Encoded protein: CSVRQGDTGELFF.

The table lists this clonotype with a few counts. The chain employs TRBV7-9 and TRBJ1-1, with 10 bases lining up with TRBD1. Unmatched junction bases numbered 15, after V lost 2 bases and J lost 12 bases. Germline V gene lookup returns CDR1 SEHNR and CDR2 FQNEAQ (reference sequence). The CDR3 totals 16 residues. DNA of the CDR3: TGTGCCAGCAGCTTATTGGGTGGGGACAGGGGTTTTGTTACTTTCTTT. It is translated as CASSLLGGDRGFVTFF.

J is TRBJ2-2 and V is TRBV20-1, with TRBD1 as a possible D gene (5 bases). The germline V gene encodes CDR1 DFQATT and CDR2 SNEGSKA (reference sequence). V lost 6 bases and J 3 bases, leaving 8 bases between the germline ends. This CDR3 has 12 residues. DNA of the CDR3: TGCAGTGCCTCCAGGGACACCGGGGAGCTGTTTTTT. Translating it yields CSASRDTGELFF.